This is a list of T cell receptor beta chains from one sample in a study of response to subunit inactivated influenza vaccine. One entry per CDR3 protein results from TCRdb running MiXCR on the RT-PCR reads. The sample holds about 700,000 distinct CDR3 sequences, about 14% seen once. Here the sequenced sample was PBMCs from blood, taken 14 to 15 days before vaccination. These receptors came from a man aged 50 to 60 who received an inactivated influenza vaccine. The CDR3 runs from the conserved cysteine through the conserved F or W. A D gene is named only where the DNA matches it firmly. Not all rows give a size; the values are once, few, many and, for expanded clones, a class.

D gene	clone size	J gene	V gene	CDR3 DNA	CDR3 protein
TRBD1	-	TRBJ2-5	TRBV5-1	TGCGCCAGCAGCGAGGGGACAGTAGTAAAAGAGACCCAGTACTTC	CASSEGTVVKETQYF
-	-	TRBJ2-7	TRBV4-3	TGCGCCAGCAGCCAAGATAGGGGACACAGCTCCTACGAGCAGTACTTC	CASSQDRGHSSYEQYF
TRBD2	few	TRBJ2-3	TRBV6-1	TGTGCCAGCAGCCGCGCGCAGCGGGGGGCGACAGATACGCAGTATTTT	CASSRAQRGATDTQYF
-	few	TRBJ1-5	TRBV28	TGTGCCAGCAGTCTCGGACCGACGCTTAGCAATCAGCCCCAGCATTTT	CASSLGPTLSNQPQHF
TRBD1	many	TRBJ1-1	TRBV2	TGTGCCAGCAAAAAGGGGACAGCAATGAACACTGAAGCTTTCTTT	CASKKGTAMNTEAFF
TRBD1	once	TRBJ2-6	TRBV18	TGTGCCAGCTCCCTAAACCCCCGACAGGGCTCTGGGGCCAACGTCCTGACTTTC	CASSLNPRQGSGANVLTF
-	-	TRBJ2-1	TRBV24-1	TGTGCCACCAGTCTCAACTCCATGTACAATGAGCAGTTCTTC	CATSLNSMYNEQFF
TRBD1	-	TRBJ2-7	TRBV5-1	TGCGCCAGCAGCCCCGGCCCGGACAGGGGGTCTTACGAGCAGTACTTC	CASSPGPDRGSYEQYF
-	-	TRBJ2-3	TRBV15	TGTGCCACCAGAGTGAGTGGCGCCGATACGCAGTATTTT	CATRVSGADTQYF
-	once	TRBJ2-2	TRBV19	TGTGCCAGTAGTATATCGGGGGGCCCCAGGACTGACAAGGGGACCCGGGAGCTGTTTTTT	CASSISGGPRTDKGTRELFF
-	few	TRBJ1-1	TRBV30	TGTGCCTGGGGTCTCGAAGCTTTCTTT	CAWGLEAFF
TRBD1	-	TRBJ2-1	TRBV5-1	TGCGCCAGCAGAGACCGGGACAGCGTCCACAATGAGCAGTTCTTC	CASRDRDSVHNEQFF
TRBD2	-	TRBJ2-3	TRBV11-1	TGTGCCAGCAGCGTTCCTCCGGGACTAGCGGGAGCCCGCCCTAGCACAGATACGCAGTATTTT	CASSVPPGLAGARPSTDTQYF
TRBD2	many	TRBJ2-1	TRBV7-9	TGTGCCAGCAGCTTGAGCGGGAGGGCCTCTGAGCAGTTCTTC	CASSLSGRASEQFF
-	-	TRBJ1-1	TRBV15	TGTGCCACCAGGGCCGACAGGTCGTGGAACACTGAAGCTTTCTTT	CATRADRSWNTEAFF
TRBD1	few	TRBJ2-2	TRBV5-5	TGTGCCAGCAGCTTGGGGTTGGGGACAGGGAGGACCGGGGAGCTGTTTTTT	CASSLGLGTGRTGELFF
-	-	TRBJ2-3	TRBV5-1	TGCGCCAGCAGCTTAAATCCCGAACAGTCGTCAGATACGCAGTATTTT	CASSLNPEQSSDTQYF
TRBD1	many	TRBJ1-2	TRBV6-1	TGTGCCAGCAGTAAAGGGACAGGCCTCTATGGCTACACCTTC	CASSKGTGLYGYTF
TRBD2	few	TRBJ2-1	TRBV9	TGTGCCAGCAGACCGACCCCTAGCGGATCTTACAATGAGCAGTTCTTC	CASRPTPSGSYNEQFF
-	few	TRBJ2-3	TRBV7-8	TGTGCCAGCAGCTTAGTCCCCGGCACAGATACGCAGTATTTT	CASSLVPGTDTQYF
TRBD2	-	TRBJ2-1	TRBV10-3	TGTGCCATCAGTGATTCGGCAAGGGGACTTCTAGCGGGGGCCTCCTACAATGAGCAGTTCTTC	CAISDSARGLLAGASYNEQFF
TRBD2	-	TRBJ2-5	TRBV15	TGTGCCACCAGAACCCTAGCGGGAGTGCAAGAGACCCAGTACTTC	CATRTLAGVQETQYF
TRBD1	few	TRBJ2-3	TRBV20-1	TGCAGTGCGTCGGGACAGGGGGTTGGTGTCACAGATACGCAGTATTTT	CSASGQGVGVTDTQYF
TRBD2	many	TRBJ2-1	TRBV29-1	TGCAGCGTTTCCGCAGCGGGAGGTCGGAGTGAGCAGTTCTTC	CSVSAAGGRSEQFF
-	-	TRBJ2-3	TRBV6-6	TGTGCCAGCAGTTACTTAGCAGATACGCAGTATTTT	CASSYLADTQYF
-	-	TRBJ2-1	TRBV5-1	TGCGCCAGCAGCTGGGGGGACGGAACCTACAATGAGCAGTTCTTC	CASSWGDGTYNEQFF